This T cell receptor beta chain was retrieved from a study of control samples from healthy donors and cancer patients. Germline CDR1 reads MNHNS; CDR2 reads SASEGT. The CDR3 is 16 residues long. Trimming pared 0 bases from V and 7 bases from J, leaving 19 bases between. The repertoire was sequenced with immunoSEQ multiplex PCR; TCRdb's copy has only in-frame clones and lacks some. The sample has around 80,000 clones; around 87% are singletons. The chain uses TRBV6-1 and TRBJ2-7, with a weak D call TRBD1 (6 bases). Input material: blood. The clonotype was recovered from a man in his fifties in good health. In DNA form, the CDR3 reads TGTGCCAGCAGTGAAGCGTCCGGGACAAGCCTGAGGGAGCAGTACTTC. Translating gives CASSEASGTSLREQYF.